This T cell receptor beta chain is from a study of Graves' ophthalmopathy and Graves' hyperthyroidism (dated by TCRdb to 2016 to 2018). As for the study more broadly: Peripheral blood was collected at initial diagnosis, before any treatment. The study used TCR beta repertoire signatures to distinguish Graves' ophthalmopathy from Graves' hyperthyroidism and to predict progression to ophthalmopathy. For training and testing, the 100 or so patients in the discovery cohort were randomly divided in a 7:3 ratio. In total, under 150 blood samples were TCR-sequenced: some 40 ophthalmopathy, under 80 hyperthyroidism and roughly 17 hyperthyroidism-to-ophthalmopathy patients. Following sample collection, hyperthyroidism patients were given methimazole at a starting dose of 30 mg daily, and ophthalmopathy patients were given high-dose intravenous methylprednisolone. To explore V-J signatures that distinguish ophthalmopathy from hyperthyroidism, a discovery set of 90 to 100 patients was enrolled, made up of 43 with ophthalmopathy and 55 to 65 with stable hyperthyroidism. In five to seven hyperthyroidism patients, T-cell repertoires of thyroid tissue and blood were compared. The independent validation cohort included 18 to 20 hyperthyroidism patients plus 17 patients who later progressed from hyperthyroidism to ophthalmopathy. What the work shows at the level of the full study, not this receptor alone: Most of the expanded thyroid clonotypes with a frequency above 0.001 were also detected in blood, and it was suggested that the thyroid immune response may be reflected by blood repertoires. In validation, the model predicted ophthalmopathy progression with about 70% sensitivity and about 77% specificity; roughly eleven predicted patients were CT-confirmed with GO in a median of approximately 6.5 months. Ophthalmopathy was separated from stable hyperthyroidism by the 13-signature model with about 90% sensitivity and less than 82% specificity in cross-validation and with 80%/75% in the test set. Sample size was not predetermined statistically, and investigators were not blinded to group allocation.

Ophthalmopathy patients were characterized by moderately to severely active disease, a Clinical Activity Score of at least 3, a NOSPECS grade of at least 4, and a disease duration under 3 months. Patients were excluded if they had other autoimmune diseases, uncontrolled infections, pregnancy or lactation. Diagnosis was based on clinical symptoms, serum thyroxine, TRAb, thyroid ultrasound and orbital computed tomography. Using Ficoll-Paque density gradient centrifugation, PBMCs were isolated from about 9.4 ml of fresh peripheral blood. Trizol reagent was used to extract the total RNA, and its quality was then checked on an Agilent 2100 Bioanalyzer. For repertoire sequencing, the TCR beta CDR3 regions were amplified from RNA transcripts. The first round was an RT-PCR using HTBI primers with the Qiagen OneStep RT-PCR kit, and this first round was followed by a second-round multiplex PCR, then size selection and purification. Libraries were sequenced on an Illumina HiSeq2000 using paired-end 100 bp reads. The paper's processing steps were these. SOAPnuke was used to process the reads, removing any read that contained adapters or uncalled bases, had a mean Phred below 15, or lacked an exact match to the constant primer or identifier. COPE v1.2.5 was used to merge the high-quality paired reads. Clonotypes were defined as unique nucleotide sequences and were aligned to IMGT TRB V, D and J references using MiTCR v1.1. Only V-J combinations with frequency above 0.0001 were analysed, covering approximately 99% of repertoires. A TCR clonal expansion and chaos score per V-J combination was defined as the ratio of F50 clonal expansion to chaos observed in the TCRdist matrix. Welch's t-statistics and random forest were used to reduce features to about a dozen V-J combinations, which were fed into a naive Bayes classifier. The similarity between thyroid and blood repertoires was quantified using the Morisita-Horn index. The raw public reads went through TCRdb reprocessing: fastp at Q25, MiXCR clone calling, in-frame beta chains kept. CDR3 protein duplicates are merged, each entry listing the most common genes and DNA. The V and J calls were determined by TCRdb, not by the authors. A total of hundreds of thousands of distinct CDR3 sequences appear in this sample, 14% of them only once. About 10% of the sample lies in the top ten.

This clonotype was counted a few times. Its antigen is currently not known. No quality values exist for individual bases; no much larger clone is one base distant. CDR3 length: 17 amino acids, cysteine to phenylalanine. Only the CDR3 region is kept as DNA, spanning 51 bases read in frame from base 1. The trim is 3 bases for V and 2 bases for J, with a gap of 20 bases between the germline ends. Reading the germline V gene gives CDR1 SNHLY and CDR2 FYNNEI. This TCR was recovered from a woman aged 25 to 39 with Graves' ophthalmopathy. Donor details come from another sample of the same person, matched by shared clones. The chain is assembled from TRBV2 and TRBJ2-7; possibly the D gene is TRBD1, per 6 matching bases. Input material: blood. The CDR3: CASSDKVGGRRPYEQYF. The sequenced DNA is TGTGCCAGCAGTGATAAAGTAGGGGGACGAAGACCCTACGAGCAGTACTTC.